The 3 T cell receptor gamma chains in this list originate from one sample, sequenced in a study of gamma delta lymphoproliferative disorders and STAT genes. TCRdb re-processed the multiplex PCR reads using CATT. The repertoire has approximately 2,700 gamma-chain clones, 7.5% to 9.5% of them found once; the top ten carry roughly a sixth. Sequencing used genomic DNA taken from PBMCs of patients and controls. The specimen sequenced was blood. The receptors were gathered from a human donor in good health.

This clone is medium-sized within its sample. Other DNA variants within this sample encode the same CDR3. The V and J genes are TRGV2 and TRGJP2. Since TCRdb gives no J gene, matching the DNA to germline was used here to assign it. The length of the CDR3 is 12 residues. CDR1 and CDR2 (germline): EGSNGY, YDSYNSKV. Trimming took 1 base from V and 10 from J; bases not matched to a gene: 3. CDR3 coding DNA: TGTGCCACCTGGGACGGTGGTTGGATCAAGACGTTT. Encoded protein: CATWDGGWIKTF.

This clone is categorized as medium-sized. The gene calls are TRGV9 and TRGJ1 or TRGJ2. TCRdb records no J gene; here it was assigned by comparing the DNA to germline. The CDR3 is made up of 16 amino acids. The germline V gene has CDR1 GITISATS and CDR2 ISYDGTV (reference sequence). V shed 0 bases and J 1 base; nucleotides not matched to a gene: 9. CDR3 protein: CALWEVLPYNYYKKLF. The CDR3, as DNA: TGTGCCTTGTGGGAGGTGCTGCCCTACAATTATTATAAGAAACTCTTT.

CDR3 nucleotide sequence: TGTGCTGCCTGGATTACGGCTGGTTGGTTCAAGATATTT. Translating it yields CAAWITAGWFKIF. V and J are TRGV10 and TRGJP1. The J gene was not available in TCRdb and was assigned here by matching the DNA to germline segments. TRGV10 is labeled an ORF, and its function is uncertain. This CDR3 is 13 amino acids long. The junction had 11 bases not matched to a gene; V was cut back by 12 bases and J by 6 bases.